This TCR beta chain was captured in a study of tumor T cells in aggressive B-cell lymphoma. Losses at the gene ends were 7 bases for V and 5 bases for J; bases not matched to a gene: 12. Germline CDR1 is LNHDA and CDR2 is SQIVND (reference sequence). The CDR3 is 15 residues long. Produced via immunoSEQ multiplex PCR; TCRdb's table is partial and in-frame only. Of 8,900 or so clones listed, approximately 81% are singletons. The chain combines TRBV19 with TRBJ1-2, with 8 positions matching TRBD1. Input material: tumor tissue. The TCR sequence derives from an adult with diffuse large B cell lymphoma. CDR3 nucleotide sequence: TGTGCCAGTATCCCAACGGGACAGGTCTTTTATGGCTACACCTTC. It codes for CASIPTGQVFYGYTF.